This T cell receptor (beta chain) came from a study of CD8+CD57+ T cells in acquired aplastic anemia (dated by TCRdb to the late 2010s). A note on the overall study: A mean of roughly 2.9 ug of DNA, ranging from roughly 0.2 to 30 ug, was extracted from sorted CD4+ and CD8+ cells. Healthy donor samples averaged roughly 9.9 million reads for CD4+ and roughly 11 million for CD8+ cells. Broader findings and caveats from the paper: Although some 28 CD8+ CDR3 sequences were shared by patients and controls, these sequences appeared highly expressed in patients and within the immunodominant clones of patients. Patients and healthy controls showed no significant difference in CD8+ Simpson's diversity (P=0.060).

This clonotype has a count of ten or more. Its antigen is still unknown. Base qualities were left out, and no much larger clone turns up one base away. In this study, sorted CD4+ and CD8+ T cells from the blood of healthy subjects and of severe aplastic anemia patients had their TCR repertoires deep-sequenced. Ficoll-Paque density gradient centrifugation was used to isolate peripheral blood mononuclear cells. Before DNA extraction, CD4+ and CD8+ T cells were sorted with FACS or magnetic beads. Profiling of TCR beta VDJ combinations and CDR3 sequences used genomic DNA as the template. TCR repertoire sequencing was run on an Illumina HiSeq 2000. The authors processed their data as follows. TRBV/TRBJ rearrangement plots, CDR3 size and DJ length profiles, and Simpson's diversity index were used to assess repertoires. Whichever DNA sequence was most abundant in the deep sequencing data was defined as the immunodominant clone. CDR3 amino acid sequences were checked for sharing between subjects and were compared against published repertoires and the VDJdb database. The raw public reads went through TCRdb reprocessing: fastp at Q25, MiXCR clone calling, in-frame beta chains kept. Rows are combined by CDR3 protein, so each entry shows the most common genes and DNA. These V and J calls rely on TCRdb rather than the paper's analysis. This sample is represented by about 80,000 distinct CDR3 sequences; about half of them were singletons. The ten biggest clones cover about 68% of the sample.

V lost 0 bases and J lost 5 bases; the stretch between them is 8 bases long. CDR1 and CDR2 are read off the germline V gene as MNHEY and SVGAGI. The CDR3 runs 14 amino acids, cysteine and phenylalanine included. Left in the record is the CDR3 DNA by itself, 42 bases read in frame from the first base. The rearrangement combines TRBV6-5 with TRBJ1-5; matching of 5 bases hints at TRBD1 as the D gene. Input material: sorted CD4+, CD8+, or CD8+CD57+ T cells (not recorded which) from PBMCs. The sequence derives from a human donor in good health, serving as a control. The CDR3 sequence is CASSYSGEYQPQHF. The sequenced DNA is TGTGCCAGCAGTTACTCAGGGGAGTATCAGCCCCAGCATTTT.